The 27 T cell receptor beta chains given below trace back to one sample, sequenced in a study of patients and donors after allogeneic stem cell transplantation. In TCRdb, the RT-PCR reads were re-called with MiXCR into one record per CDR3 protein. This table holds about 230,000 distinct CDR3 sequences, 13% to 15% found once. Specimen: blood, either unsorted or a sorted T cell fraction (not recorded which). All receptors derive from a human donor who was either an allogeneic HSCT recipient or a stem cell or donor lymphocyte infusion donor (not recorded which). It is not recorded whose cells these are; they may come from a transplant donor.

The chain joins TRBV20-1 to TRBJ2-5; 7 nucleotides match TRBD1. This CDR3 is built from 13 residues. V shed 6 bases and J 4 bases; nucleotides not matched to a gene: 8. CDR1 and CDR2 from the germline V gene are DFQATT and SNEGSKA (reference sequence). The CDR3: CSAQPGGTETQYF. For the CDR3, the DNA is TGCAGTGCCCAACCAGGGGGTACAGAGACCCAGTACTTC.

Only a few counts were recorded for this clonotype. The V gene is TRBV12-3 or TRBV12-4, the J gene TRBJ1-1, with D possibly TRBD1 on 6 matching bases. The germline V and J ends were trimmed by 3 bases and 4 bases, with 12 bases remaining between them. There are 14 residues in the CDR3. The CDR3 loop reads CASSFSGAFTEAFF. CDR3 in DNA: TGTGCCAGCAGTTTTTCGGGGGCATTCACTGAAGCTTTCTTT.

This clonotype was counted between two and nine times. V and J are TRBV5-1 and TRBJ2-7, with no clear D. V shed 4 bases and J shed 3 bases, with 17 bases lying between them. This CDR3 spans 15 amino acids. Germline-derived CDR1 and CDR2 are SGHRS and YFSETQ. The CDR3 sequence: CASSAGDRVSYEQYF. The CDR3, as DNA: TGCGCCAGCAGCGCCGGAGACCGCGTCAGCTACGAGCAGTACTTC. The variable domain in full, completed from reference TRBV5-1 and TRBJ2-7, reads KAGVTQTPRYLIKTRGQQVTLSCSPISGHRSVSWYQQTPGQGLQFLFEYFSETQRNKGNFPGRFSGRQFSNSRSEMNVSTLELGDSALYLCASSAGDRVSYEQYFGPGTRLTVT.

The chain couples TRBV12-5 to TRBJ1-2; D is unresolved. The CDR3 is 12 amino acids. V was clipped by 3 bases and J by 1 base, with 3 bases between them. Germline-derived CDR1 and CDR2 are LGHNT and FRNRAP. CDR3 nucleotide sequence: TGTGCTAGTGGTTTCAATAACTATGGCTACACCTTC. Translation: CASGFNNYGYTF.

This clonotype was picked up a small number of times. The chain recombines TRBV19 with TRBJ1-6, with 7 bases lining up with TRBD1. Germline V gene data show CDR1 as LNHDA and CDR2 as SQIVND (reference sequence). The ends lost 10 bases at V and 7 bases at J; junction bases unmatched: 7. This CDR3 is 13 amino acids long. The CDR3 sequence: CATMKGQNSPLHF. In DNA form, the CDR3 reads TGTGCCACCATGAAGGGACAGAATTCACCCCTCCACTTT.

The V gene is TRBV7-3, the J gene TRBJ1-2, with D tentatively TRBD1 (5 bases). From germline, CDR1 is SGHTA and CDR2 FQGTGA. Trimming stripped 4 bases from V and 6 bases from J, with 12 bases between. The CDR3 has 13 amino acids. CDR3 in amino acids: CASSSRWGDGYTF. Written as DNA, the CDR3 is TGTGCCAGCAGCTCCCGGTGGGGGGATGGCTACACCTTC.

This chain connects TRBV20-1 to TRBJ1-5, with 8 bases lining up with TRBD1. The CDR3 spans 15 residues. The ends lost 2 bases at V and 2 bases at J; junction bases unmatched: 5. Germline-derived CDR1 and CDR2 are DFQATT and SNEGSKA (reference sequence). CDR3 amino acids: CSARQGAMGNQPQHF. The DNA for the CDR3 is TGCAGTGCTAGACAGGGGGCAATGGGCAATCAGCCCCAGCATTTT.

The chain links TRBV6-2 or TRBV6-3 to TRBJ1-6, with D perhaps matching TRBD1 (5 bases). Deletions cut 0 bases from V and 9 bases from J, with 9 bases between. The V gene's germline CDR1 is MNHEY and CDR2 SVGEGT. The CDR3 has 14 residues. The CDR3 reads CASSYSTGGSPLHF. CDR3 bases: TGTGCCAGCAGTTACTCGACGGGGGGTTCACCCCTCCACTTT.

This clonotype was detected a few times. Being one base from a much bigger clone, this may be a read error. The chain recombines TRBV6-5 with TRBJ2-2; unclear D gene. Trimming left V 2 bases short and J 5 bases short, with 6 bases between. Per germline, CDR1 MNHEY and CDR2 SVGAGI. The CDR3 length is 13 residues. DNA of the CDR3: TGTGCCAGCAGTTACGGGGATACCGGGGAGCTGTTTTTT. This sequence encodes CASSYGDTGELFF.

This clonotype occurred many times. The V and J genes are TRBV5-1 and TRBJ2-2, with no clear D. Germline assignment: CDR1 SGHRS and CDR2 YFSETQ. This CDR3 spans 15 amino acids. With 5 bases removed from V and 5 bases from J, the gap between germline ends came to 16 bases. The DNA of the CDR3 is TGCGCCAGCAGTCCCGACACCGGGCCAACCGGGGAGCTGTTTTTT. Translating gives CASSPDTGPTGELFF.

The CDR3 is CASRDPGLIQETQYF. The CDR3 DNA sequence: TGTGCCAGCAGAGACCCGGGACTGATTCAAGAGACCCAGTACTTC. The chain links TRBV6-2 or TRBV6-3 to TRBJ2-5; D possibly corresponds to TRBD2 (6 bases). The germline CDR1 and CDR2 sequences are MNHEY and SVGEGT. The CDR3 runs to 15 residues. Trimming took 6 bases from V and 2 from J, leaving 16 bases between them.

The chain's CDR3 is CASIPHRQRGPTDTQYF. The CDR3 DNA is TGTGCCAGCATCCCTCACCGTCAAAGGGGACCCACAGATACGCAGTATTTT. The chain carries TRBV21-1 and TRBJ2-3; TRBD1, the table's D call, was not compared with the DNA. TRBV21-1 is flagged as a pseudogene. This CDR3 spans 17 amino acids.

The chain couples TRBV24-1 to TRBJ1-2; possibly TRBD1 for D (6 bases). Germline V CDR1 and CDR2: KGHDR, SFDVKD. Between the trimmed V and J ends, which lost 6 bases and 8 bases, there was a span of 12 bases. The CDR3 spans 12 residues. The DNA for the CDR3 is TGTGCCACCAGTACAGGGTTTGGAGGCTACACCTTC. Translating gives CATSTGFGGYTF.

The rearrangement joins TRBV15 to TRBJ2-3; possible D gene TRBD2, 5 bases. CDR1 and CDR2 from the germline V gene are LNHNV and YYDKDF (reference sequence). Trimming left V 5 bases short and J 0 bases short, with 12 bases between. The CDR3 is 15 amino acids. Written as DNA, the CDR3 is TGTGCCACCAGCTTATCACTAGAAAGCACAGATACGCAGTATTTT. Translated, it gives CATSLSLESTDTQYF.

The sample holds many counts of this clonotype. The rearrangement links TRBV12-3 or TRBV12-4 to TRBJ1-2, with a possible D match to TRBD1 (6 bases). This CDR3 is 12 amino acids long. Trimming took off 6 bases at V and 4 bases at J, with 9 bases between the two ends. The CDR3 DNA is TGTGCCAGCAGCCAGGACAGCTATGGCTACACCTTC. Encoded protein: CASSQDSYGYTF.

This clonotype was counted only a few times. The gene calls are TRBV20-1 and TRBJ2-1, with D perhaps TRBD1 or TRBD2 (6 bases each). Deletions cut 3 bases from V and 6 bases from J, with 9 bases between. The CDR3 totals 12 residues. Germline CDR1 and CDR2: DFQATT and SNEGSKA (reference sequence). Here the CDR3 reads CSASPGANEQFF. The CDR3 region has the DNA TGCAGTGCTAGTCCGGGGGCCAATGAGCAGTTCTTC.

V usage is TRBV20-1 and J usage is TRBJ2-7; the D is unclear. V lost 3 bases and J lost 3, with 6 bases in between. Looked up from germline, CDR1 is DFQATT and CDR2 is SNEGSKA (reference sequence). This CDR3 comprises 11 residues. As DNA, the CDR3 is TGCAGTGCTAGGGGGAACTACGAGCAGTACTTC. Amino acid sequence: CSARGNYEQYF.

This clonotype was seen at least ten times. The rearrangement joins TRBV12-3 or TRBV12-4 to TRBJ1-2, with 8 bases that match TRBD1. V was clipped by 6 bases and J by 3 bases; unmatched bases: 3. This CDR3 is built from 13 residues. The CDR3 nucleotides are TGTGCCAGCAGCTCGGACAGGGACTATGGCTACACCTTC. Its protein is CASSSDRDYGYTF.

This clonotype was seen a handful of times. V and J are TRBV5-1 and TRBJ1-3; TRBD1 aligns across 7 bases. J was trimmed by 0 bases and V by 4 bases; bases with no gene match: 7. The CDR3 has 16 amino acids. CDR1 and CDR2 from the germline V gene are SGHRS and YFSETQ. Here the CDR3 DNA reads TGCGCCAGCAGCACGGGGACAGCTATCTCTGGAAACACCATATATTTT. Translating gives CASSTGTAISGNTIYF.

DNA for the CDR3: TGTGCCAGCAGCTTGGAGTATGCCGAGACCCAGTACTTC. As protein: CASSLEYAETQYF. This chain connects TRBV5-4 to TRBJ2-5; D is unresolved. Trimming pared 0 bases from V and 5 bases from J, leaving 8 bases between. CDR3 length: 13 residues. Germline V gene data show CDR1 as SGHNT and CDR2 as YYREEE (reference sequence).

This clonotype came up a few times. J is TRBJ2-1 and V is TRBV7-3; D may be TRBD1 or TRBD2 (5 bases each). The CDR3 spans 14 residues. The germline V gene encodes CDR1 SGHTA and CDR2 FQGTGA. Trimming left V 0 bases short and J 6 bases short, with 9 bases between. CDR3: CASSLTAGSNEQFF. The DNA of the CDR3 is TGTGCCAGCAGCTTAACGGCAGGGAGCAATGAGCAGTTCTTC.

The chain links TRBV7-9 to TRBJ2-7, with TRBD1 matching over 10 bases. V lost 5 bases, J lost 3 bases, and 7 bases stayed unmatched. The CDR3 consists of 15 residues. Germline CDR1 is SEHNR and CDR2 is FQNEAQ (reference sequence). CDR3 amino acids: CASSRGGQGFYEQYF. The CDR3 region has the DNA TGTGCCAGCAGCCGGGGGGGACAGGGGTTCTACGAGCAGTACTTC.

This rearrangement joins TRBV2 to TRBJ1-1; no clear D gene. Germline loops: CDR1 SNHLY, CDR2 FYNNEI. Trimming stripped 5 bases from V and 5 bases from J, with 6 bases between. The CDR3 totals 11 residues. CDR3 sequence: CASSWRTEAFF. The CDR3 DNA reads TGTGCCAGCAGTTGGAGGACTGAAGCTTTCTTT.

This clonotype was found a few times. V and J are TRBV10-3 and TRBJ2-5; D might be TRBD1 or TRBD2, each matching 5 bases. Trimming stripped 4 bases from V and 2 bases from J, with 17 bases between. CDR1 and CDR2 (germline): ENHRY, SYGVKD. The CDR3 loop spans 16 amino acids. This chain's CDR3 is CAISVIQGVAQETQYF. CDR3 DNA sequence: TGTGCCATCAGTGTGATTCAGGGAGTCGCGCAAGAGACCCAGTACTTC.

This clonotype was counted only a few times. The chain is built from TRBV7-6 and TRBJ1-6, with a possible D match to TRBD1 (6 bases). This CDR3 region has 14 residues. Trimming took off 0 bases at V and 12 bases at J, with 12 bases between the two ends. Germline CDR1 and CDR2: SGHVS and FNYEAQ. CDR3 DNA: TGTGCCAGCAGCTTAGCTGGGGGCCGAGAACCCCTCCACTTT. Translation gives CASSLAGGREPLHF.

This clonotype has ten or more counts. The rearrangement uses TRBV29-1 and TRBJ2-5; D is possibly TRBD1 or TRBD2 (5 bases each). The CDR3 covers 14 residues. CDR1 SQVTM and CDR2 ANQGSEA come from the germline V gene. Trimming shortened V by 0 bases and J by 3 bases, and 11 bases separated the two germline ends. The CDR3 protein is CSVEDPGPEETQYF. The DNA for the CDR3 is TGCAGCGTTGAAGACCCGGGACCAGAAGAGACCCAGTACTTC.

V and J are TRBV4-2 and TRBJ1-4; TRBD1 matches at 8 bases. J gave up 6 bases and V 0 bases, and 3 bases lay outside the gene matches. CDR1 is LGHNA and CDR2 is YNFKEQ in the germline V gene. The CDR3 runs 15 residues. The CDR3 spells CASSQDSGGYEKLFF. CDR3 nucleotide sequence: TGTGCCAGCAGCCAAGATTCAGGGGGCTATGAAAAACTGTTTTTT.